Shown below are 32 T cell receptor beta chains from a single sample sequenced in a study of blood T cell repertoires in COVID-19. Only in-frame clones appear in the TCRdb table, and some are missing; sequencing was by immunoSEQ multiplex PCR. The sample records some 240,000 clones, more than 65% being singletons. The sequenced sample was peripheral blood. All receptors come from a man aged 50 to 60 with active or convalescent COVID-19.

The gene calls are TRBV3-1 (or the pseudogene TRBV3-2) and TRBJ1-2; D may be TRBD1 (6 bases). CDR1 LGHDT and CDR2 YNNKEL come from the germline V gene (reference sequence). The CDR3 has 15 residues. Deletions cut 0 bases from V and 8 bases from J, with 16 bases between. CDR3 in amino acids: CASSQDRQGPRGYTF. In DNA, the CDR3 is TGTGCCAGCAGCCAAGATAGGCAGGGGCCAAGGGGCTACACCTTC.

The chain is built from TRBV27 and TRBJ1-6, with TRBD1 matching over 8 bases. Germline assignment: CDR1 MNHEY and CDR2 SMNVEV (reference sequence). J lost 10 bases, V lost 6 bases, and 8 bases had no gene match. The CDR3 is 14 residues long. Written as DNA, the CDR3 is TGTGCCAGCAGCTCGGACAGGGAAGAGTCACCCCTCCACTTT. Translating it yields CASSSDREESPLHF.

This clone is a singleton in its sample. This chain links TRBV27 with TRBJ2-4; TRBD1 might be the D (5 bases). Germline CDR1 MNHEY, CDR2 SMNVEV (reference sequence). The CDR3 covers 17 residues. Trimming took off 2 bases at V and 0 bases at J, with 14 bases between the two ends. The CDR3 loop reads CASSLVGQGLAKNIQYF. CDR3 sequence (DNA): TGTGCCAGCAGTTTAGTGGGCCAGGGCCTAGCCAAAAACATTCAGTACTTC.

The chain links TRBV28 to TRBJ1-3; D possibly corresponds to TRBD1 (5 bases). Deletions cut 5 bases from V and 2 bases from J, with 16 bases between. Germline CDR1 is MDHEN and CDR2 is SYDVKM. The CDR3 runs 16 residues. The CDR3 here is CASSTPRDNPGNTIYF. CDR3 coding DNA: TGTGCCAGCAGTACCCCCAGGGATAACCCTGGAAACACCATATATTTT.

J is TRBJ2-1 and V is TRBV5-1, with D perhaps TRBD2 (5 bases). CDR3 length: 14 residues. Looked up from germline, CDR1 is SGHRS and CDR2 is YFSETQ. Trimming stripped 0 bases from V and 4 bases from J, with 8 bases between. The CDR3 loop is CASSLDGLYNEQFF. CDR3 nucleotides: TGCGCCAGCAGCTTGGATGGACTGTACAATGAGCAGTTCTTC.

The rearrangement joins TRBV7-9 to TRBJ1-6; D ambiguous. Trimming cost V 1 base and J 10 bases, with 8 bases left between them. This CDR3 is 13 amino acids long. Germline values: CDR1 SEHNR, CDR2 FQNEAQ (reference sequence). As DNA, the CDR3 is TGTGCCAGCAGCTTAGTCATGGGCTCACCCCTCCACTTT. Translated, it gives CASSLVMGSPLHF.

The chain recombines TRBV4-3 with TRBJ1-3; D gene uncertain. The CDR3 extends over 15 amino acids. In germline, CDR1 is LGHNA, CDR2 YSLEER. Trimming took off 0 bases at V and 0 bases at J, with 6 bases between the two ends. The CDR3 spells CASSQDFNSGNTIYF. Written as DNA, the CDR3 is TGCGCCAGCAGCCAAGATTTTAACTCTGGAAACACCATATATTTT.

This chain joins TRBV6-4 and TRBJ2-3; 8 bases are a match to TRBD1. Looked up from germline, CDR1 is MRHNA and CDR2 is SNTAGT. The CDR3 has 13 residues. J was trimmed by 5 bases and V by 3 bases; bases with no gene match: 1. CDR3 DNA: TGTGCCAGCAGTGAACAGGGGGTAGATACGCAGTATTTT. Its translation: CASSEQGVDTQYF.

The chain is built from TRBV19 and TRBJ1-2, with TRBD1 identical over 7 bases. The CDR3 covers 15 residues. After removal of 3 bases from V and 6 bases from J, the junction contained 10 bases not matched to a gene. Germline V CDR1 and CDR2: LNHDA, SQIVND (reference sequence). The chain's CDR3 is CASSIPTGLEDGYTF. The CDR3 DNA sequence: TGTGCCAGTAGTATCCCGACAGGGCTTGAAGATGGCTACACCTTC.

The V and J genes are TRBV7-8 and TRBJ2-1; TRBD2 matches 7 bases. This CDR3 region has 18 residues. V gave up 4 bases and J gave up 0 bases; unmatched junction bases: 12. Germline loops: CDR1 SGHVS, CDR2 FQNEAQ. The CDR3 DNA reads TGTGCCAGCAGCTCCCTCCCGGGAGGCCTAAGCTCCTACAATGAGCAGTTCTTC. It is translated as CASSSLPGGLSSYNEQFF. Combining the CDR3 with reference TRBV7-8 and TRBJ2-1 gives the whole variable domain GAGVSQSPRYKVAKRGQDVALRCDPISGHVSLFWYQQALGQGPEFLTYFQNEAQLDKSGLPSDRFFAERPEGSVSTLKIQRTQQEDSAVYLCASSSLPGGLSSYNEQFFGPGTRLTVL.

The J gene is TRBJ2-2, the V gene TRBV29-1; 10 positions match TRBD1. CDR3 length equals 14 residues. The ends lost 4 bases at V and 6 bases at J; junction bases unmatched: 5. CDR1 SQVTM and CDR2 ANQGSEA come from the germline V gene. The CDR3 spells CSVGSDRGAGELFF. As DNA, the CDR3 is TGCAGCGTTGGTTCGGACAGGGGGGCCGGGGAGCTGTTTTTT.

This clone came up a few times. The chain carries TRBV28 and TRBJ1-5; a weak D match, TRBD1 (6 bases). CDR1 and CDR2 (germline): MDHEN, SYDVKM. CDR3 size: 17 residues. V shed 2 bases and J shed 2 bases, with 16 bases lying between them. CDR3 sequence: CASSLTGGRKGNQPQHF. For the CDR3, the DNA is TGTGCCAGCAGTTTAACGGGGGGGCGGAAAGGCAATCAGCCCCAGCATTTT.

This chain joins TRBV19 and TRBJ2-5; no clear D gene. The length of the CDR3 is 13 residues. Trimming took off 1 base at V and 2 bases at J, with 5 bases between the two ends. Germline loops: CDR1 LNHDA, CDR2 SQIVND (reference sequence). CDR3 sequence reads: CASSIVQQETQYF. The CDR3 DNA reads as TGTGCCAGTAGTATAGTGCAGCAAGAGACCCAGTACTTC. The whole variable domain, filled in from reference TRBV19 and TRBJ2-5, reads DGGITQSPKYLFRKEGQNVTLSCEQNLNHDAMYWYRQDPGQGLRLIYYSQIVNDFQKGDIAEGYSVSREKKESFPLTVTSAQKNPTAFYLCASSIVQQETQYFGPGTRLLVL.

The chain recombines TRBV29-1 with TRBJ1-1; D ambiguous. The CDR3 runs 14 residues. CDR1 and CDR2 from the germline V gene are SQVTM and ANQGSEA. The V end was cut by 4 bases, the J end by 0 bases, with 12 bases between. In nucleotides, the CDR3 is TGCAGCGTTGGGGCTGGGAGGTTGAACACTGAAGCTTTCTTT. Its protein is CSVGAGRLNTEAFF.

The V call is TRBV13, the J call TRBJ2-6; 10 bases map to TRBD1. Trimming at V came to 6 bases and at J to 1 base, leaving 18 bases not matched to a gene. The CDR3 has 21 residues. Germline CDR1 and CDR2: PRHDT and FYEKMQ (reference sequence). The CDR3 here is CASRRSPGQGFTRSGANVLTF. The CDR3 coding sequence is TGTGCCAGCAGACGAAGCCCGGGACAGGGGTTTACCCGATCTGGGGCCAACGTCCTGACTTTC.

This chain links TRBV27 with TRBJ2-1; TRBD2 agrees at 11 bases. The CDR3 runs to 17 residues. CDR1 MNHEY and CDR2 SMNVEV come from the germline V gene (reference sequence). Trimming at V came to 3 bases and at J to 1 base, leaving 5 bases not matched to a gene. The DNA for the CDR3 is TGTGCCAGCAGTTTTACTAGCGGGAGTTATTCCTACAATGAGCAGTTCTTC. Protein: CASSFTSGSYSYNEQFF.

This sequence joins TRBV7-2 and TRBJ2-7; 7 bases line up with TRBD2. Germline CDR1 is SGHTA and CDR2 is FQGNSA. Trimming took 5 bases from V and 0 from J; bases not matched to a gene: 4. The CDR3 is 14 amino acids. In DNA form, the CDR3 reads TGTGCCAGCAGCCAAGCGGGGCTCTCCTACGAGCAGTACTTC. Encoded protein: CASSQAGLSYEQYF.

The rearrangement uses TRBV5-4 and TRBJ1-2, with TRBD1 as a possible D gene (5 bases). Germline CDR1 SGHNT, CDR2 YYREEE (reference sequence). V lost 6 bases to trimming and J lost 7 bases, with 16 bases between them. This CDR3 region has 13 residues. The CDR3 spells CASTLTSGGGYTF. The CDR3 nucleotides read TGTGCCAGCACCCTCACGTCGGGGGGTGGCTACACCTTC.

The V call is TRBV3-1 (or the pseudogene TRBV3-2), the J call TRBJ2-5; the D is unclear. Trimming took 4 bases from V and 9 from J, leaving 18 bases between them. CDR1 and CDR2 (germline): LGHDT, YNNKEL (reference sequence). This CDR3 contains 14 residues. The CDR3 is CASSPPVSRLAQYF. The CDR3 DNA sequence: TGTGCCAGCAGCCCGCCAGTCTCCCGTTTGGCCCAGTACTTC.

This chain joins TRBV5-6 and TRBJ1-2, with 7 positions matching TRBD1. This CDR3 spans 15 amino acids. V gave up 1 base and J gave up 0 bases; unmatched junction bases: 3. Germline V CDR1 and CDR2: SGHDT, YYEEEE. CDR3 protein: CASSLSQGANYGYTF. As DNA, the CDR3 is TGTGCCAGCAGCTTGTCCCAGGGGGCTAACTATGGCTACACCTTC.

The rearrangement links TRBV24-1 to TRBJ2-3; a possible D gene is TRBD1 (5 bases). The V gene lost 6 bases and the J gene lost 1 base, with 10 bases spanning the gap. CDR1 KGHDR and CDR2 SFDVKD come from the germline V gene. This CDR3 spans 14 amino acids. CDR3: CATSYRSRTDTQYF. The CDR3 nucleotides read TGTGCCACCAGTTACAGGTCTCGCACAGATACGCAGTATTTT.

The rearrangement uses TRBV11-3 and TRBJ2-2; no definite D call. Trimming pared 6 bases from V and 1 base from J, leaving 15 bases between. The germline V gene has CDR1 SGHNT and CDR2 YENEEA. This CDR3 contains 16 residues. The CDR3 DNA is TGTGCCAGCAGTCGCATGGCACAGATGAACACCGGGGAGCTGTTTTTT. Translated: CASSRMAQMNTGELFF.

The chain couples TRBV19 to TRBJ2-2, with D maybe TRBD2 (7 bases). This CDR3 contains 12 residues. Germline V CDR1 and CDR2: LNHDA, SQIVND (reference sequence). Trimming removed 7 bases at V and 7 bases at J, with 10 bases between. The CDR3 sequence is CASMGGRGELFF. CDR3 bases: TGTGCCAGTATGGGGGGGCGCGGGGAGCTGTTTTTT.

The chain uses TRBV11-3 and TRBJ2-1; 10 nucleotides align to TRBD1. The V and J ends lost 8 bases and 2 bases, in that order; junction bases with no gene match: 3. CDR1 SGHNT and CDR2 YENEEA come from the germline V gene. The CDR3 spans 14 residues. The CDR3 protein is CASRGQGAYNEQFF. CDR3 sequence (DNA): TGTGCCAGCCGCGGACAGGGGGCCTACAATGAGCAGTTCTTC.

The rearrangement links TRBV19 to TRBJ1-2; no clear D gene. Germline V gene data show CDR1 as LNHDA and CDR2 as SQIVND (reference sequence). CDR3 length: 14 residues. Trimming shortened V by 5 bases and J by 8 bases, and 18 bases separated the two germline ends. The CDR3 DNA reads as TGTGCCAGTAGTGTCGGGGTAGTATTACGCGGCTACACCTTC. It codes for CASSVGVVLRGYTF.

The chain combines TRBV6-1 with TRBJ1-3, with D perhaps matching TRBD1 (5 bases). CDR1 is MNHNS and CDR2 is SASEGT in the germline V gene. Trimming shortened V by 0 bases and J by 3 bases, and 21 bases separated the two germline ends. This CDR3 has 19 residues. CDR3 residues: CASSEAPGGRPRYGNTIYF. Written as DNA, the CDR3 is TGTGCCAGCAGTGAAGCTCCGGGGGGGAGGCCTCGATATGGAAACACCATATATTTT.

This clone was counted a single time. V is TRBV20-1 and J is TRBJ1-3; D is unclear. Germline V gene sequence: CDR1 DFQATT, CDR2 SNEGSKA (reference sequence). The V and J ends lost 6 bases and 7 bases respectively, with 10 bases between them. This CDR3 spans 11 amino acids. The CDR3 DNA follows: TGCAGTGCGGGCCGAGGGAACACCATATATTTT. Its protein is CSAGRGNTIYF.

This rearrangement joins TRBV7-2 to TRBJ2-5; 10 bases align to TRBD2. Germline V lookup: CDR1 SGHTA, CDR2 FQGNSA. This CDR3 contains 15 residues. Losses at the gene ends were 4 bases for V and 5 bases for J; bases not matched to a gene: 7. The CDR3 DNA reads as TGTGCCAGCAGCTCCATAGCGGGAGGTCGGGAGACCCAGTACTTC. This translates into CASSSIAGGRETQYF. Full variable domain (remainder filled in from reference TRBV7-2 and TRBJ2-5): GAGVSQSPSNKVTEKGKDVELRCDPISGHTALYWYRQSLGQGLEFLIYFQGNSAPDKSGLPSDRFSAERTGGSVSTLTIQRTQQEDSAVYLCASSSIAGGRETQYFGPGTRLLVL.

The chain carries TRBV20-1 and TRBJ2-6; D may be TRBD2 (5 bases). There are 14 residues in the CDR3. The germline V and J ends were trimmed by 3 bases and 3 bases, with 9 bases remaining between them. CDR1 DFQATT and CDR2 SNEGSKA come from the germline V gene (reference sequence). CDR3 region: CSASLGSGANVLTF. CDR3 coding DNA: TGCAGTGCTAGTTTAGGGAGTGGGGCCAACGTCCTGACTTTC.

The J gene is TRBJ2-7, the V gene TRBV5-6; 7 nucleotides line up with TRBD2. Germline CDR1 SGHDT, CDR2 YYEEEE. After removal of 4 bases from V and 11 bases from J, the junction contained 12 bases not matched to a gene. The CDR3 contains 13 residues. The CDR3 region is CASSTLGLVRKYF. The CDR3 DNA reads TGTGCCAGCAGCACGCTCGGACTAGTTCGAAAGTACTTC.

The rearrangement uses TRBV5-5 and TRBJ2-1, with D possibly TRBD1 on 6 matching bases. Trimming cost V 0 bases and J 9 bases, with 13 bases left between them. CDR1 and CDR2 (germline): SGHKS, YYEKEE (reference sequence). CDR3 length equals 14 residues. The CDR3 region has the DNA TGTGCCAGCAGCTTGGAACACACAGGGTTTGAGCAGTTCTTC. It specifies CASSLEHTGFEQFF. The full variable domain, with the rest looked up from reference TRBV5-5 and TRBJ2-1, is DAGVTQSPTHLIKTRGQQVTLRCSPISGHKSVSWYQQVLGQGPQFIFQYYEKEERGRGNFPDRFSARQFPNYSSELNVNALLLGDSALYLCASSLEHTGFEQFFGPGTRLTVL.

The V gene is TRBV2, the J gene TRBJ2-7; TRBD1 agrees at 9 bases. The junction had 9 bases not matched to a gene; V was cut back by 7 bases and J by 5 bases. The CDR3 runs to 14 residues. Germline CDR1 reads SNHLY; CDR2 reads FYNNEI. This CDR3 reads CASTPGQGFNEQYF. The DNA for the CDR3 is TGTGCCAGCACTCCGGGACAGGGTTTCAACGAGCAGTACTTC.